This T cell receptor (beta chain) stems from a study of response to subunit inactivated influenza vaccine. Study observations and caveats: Authors suggested seasonal influenza vaccinations each recruit few new T cells.

V trimming: 3 bases; J trimming: 5 bases; junction bases outside the gene matches: 6. Germline V gene lookup returns CDR1 KGHSH and CDR2 LQKENI. The CDR3 totals 16 residues. This clonotype was detected only a few times. Its antigen is not known. MiXCR, applied by TCRdb to the RT-PCR reads, yields one record per CDR3 protein. The data show about 160,000 distinct CDR3 sequences, roughly a tenth seen once. This TCR came from a man between 45 and 60 years old who received an inactivated influenza vaccine. The J gene is TRBJ2-2, the V gene TRBV18; 10 nucleotides agree with TRBD2. This specimen was non-naive T cells sorted from PBMCs, taken roughly 47 days after vaccination. CDR3 sequence reads: CASSPAAGGDTGELFF. The CDR3 region has the DNA TGTGCCAGCTCACCTGCAGCGGGAGGGGATACCGGGGAGCTGTTTTTT.